A selection of T cell receptor beta chains follows, all from one sample in a study of cytomegalovirus exposure and HLA in healthy donors. Clones were sequenced by immunoSEQ multiplex PCR, and TCRdb holds only the in-frame ones, with some missing. This repertoire shows over 70,000 clones, 80% to 90% found once; its top ten account for 3.5% to 4%. The sequencing input was PBMCs. These TCRs come from a woman under 30 in good health and CMV-seropositive. CDR3s include the opening cysteine and the closing phenylalanine or tryptophan. The D gene is left open where the match is weak. The size of a clone is reported for some rows only, either as once, few or many, or as a class for expanded clones.

V gene	clone size	J gene	D gene	CDR3 protein	CDR3 DNA
TRBV7-9	once	TRBJ2-7	NA	CASSLDGHEQYF	TGTGCCAGCAGCTTGGATGGGCACGAGCAGTACTTC
TRBV5-1	once	TRBJ1-3	NA	CASSPEPSGGNTIYF	TGCGCCAGCAGCCCCGAACCTTCAGGAGGAAACACCATATATTTT
TRBV25-1	once	TRBJ2-3	TRBD1	CASSYRDRGSDTQYF	TGTGCCAGCAGCTACCGGGACAGGGGTTCAGATACGCAGTATTTT
TRBV11-2	NA	TRBJ2-7	NA	CASSFRRADFFEQYF	TGTGCCAGCAGCTTCCGGAGGGCGGATTTCTTCGAGCAGTACTTC
TRBV6-1	NA	TRBJ1-2	TRBD1	CATRTGFRVDYGYTF	TGTGCCACCAGGACAGGGTTCAGAGTGGACTATGGCTACACCTTC
TRBV6-1	NA	TRBJ2-1	NA	CASSYGNEQFF	TGTGCCAGCAGTTACGGCAATGAGCAGTTCTTC
TRBV7-9	NA	TRBJ2-7	NA	CASSSPGSGSSYEQYF	TGTGCCAGCAGTTCTCCCGGGAGCGGAAGCTCCTACGAGCAGTACTTC
TRBV4-1	NA	TRBJ2-6	NA	CASRSGANVLTF	TGCGCCAGCCGTTCTGGGGCCAACGTCCTGACTTTC
TRBV9	few	TRBJ2-7	TRBD1	CASSVGDRGPYEQYF	TGTGCCAGCAGCGTAGGGGACAGGGGACCCTACGAGCAGTACTTC
TRBV9	NA	TRBJ2-2	NA	CASNRNTGELFF	TGTGCCAGCAACAGGAACACCGGGGAGCTGTTTTTT
TRBV18	NA	TRBJ2-7	TRBD1	CASSPTGTDEQYF	TGTGCCAGCTCACCGACCGGGACAGACGAGCAGTACTTC
TRBV25-1	few	TRBJ2-2	TRBD2	CASSELADTGELFF	TGTGCCAGCAGTGAACTAGCGGACACCGGGGAGCTGTTTTTT
TRBV25-1	NA	TRBJ2-2	NA	CASSGDTDTGELFF	TGTGCCAGCAGTGGGGACACGGACACCGGGGAGCTGTTTTTT
TRBV2	NA	TRBJ2-7	NA	CASRWGGTSSYEQYF	TGTGCCAGCAGGTGGGGCGGGACGAGCTCCTACGAGCAGTACTTC
TRBV13	NA	TRBJ1-2	TRBD1	CASSPATGRNTFGYTF	TGTGCCAGCAGCCCCGCGACAGGGCGTAATACTTTTGGCTACACCTTC
TRBV5-4	NA	TRBJ2-2	TRBD1	CASSPDGTGSGGELFF	TGTGCCAGCAGCCCGGACGGGACAGGGTCGGGCGGGGAGCTGTTTTTT
TRBV7-2	NA	TRBJ1-4	NA	CASSQQGGAEKLFF	TGTGCCAGCAGCCAACAGGGTGGGGCTGAAAAACTGTTTTTT
TRBV5-6	NA	TRBJ1-6	TRBD1	CASRATGGCCSPLHF	TGTGCCAGCAGAGCTACAGGGGGCTGTTGTTCACCCCTCCACTTT
TRBV5-8	NA	TRBJ2-4	NA	CASSPGHLVAKNIQYF	TGTGCCAGCAGCCCTGGACATCTAGTAGCCAAAAACATTCAGTACTTC
TRBV27	NA	TRBJ2-1	TRBD2	CASSIAGGTYNEQFF	TGTGCCAGCAGCATAGCGGGAGGGACCTACAATGAGCAGTTCTTC
TRBV6-4	few	TRBJ2-1	TRBD2	CASSDSTSGYNEQFF	TGTGCCAGCAGTGACTCGACTAGCGGGTACAATGAGCAGTTCTTC
TRBV4-3	NA	TRBJ2-2	NA	CASSLLSQNTGELFF	TGCGCCAGCAGCCTACTATCACAGAACACCGGGGAGCTGTTTTTT
TRBV10-1	NA	TRBJ1-1	NA	CASRGTHGTEAFF	TGCGCCAGCCGCGGGACTCACGGGACTGAAGCTTTCTTT
TRBV10-3	NA	TRBJ2-7	TRBD2	CAISEPGGRSSYEQYF	TGTGCCATCAGTGAGCCGGGGGGGAGGAGCTCCTACGAGCAGTACTTC
TRBV5-8	NA	TRBJ2-4	NA	CASSLPILAKNIQYF	TGTGCCAGCAGTCTTCCAATACTAGCCAAAAACATTCAGTACTTC
TRBV7-9	NA	TRBJ1-1	NA	CASSYPVTEAFF	TGTGCCAGCAGCTACCCGGTCACTGAAGCTTTCTTT
TRBV2	once	TRBJ1-4	NA	CASGGGEKLFF	TGTGCCAGCGGGGGAGGTGAAAAACTGTTTTTT
TRBV19	NA	TRBJ2-7	TRBD1	CASSLLPTGARNEQYF	TGTGCCAGTAGTCTACTACCGACAGGGGCCAGGAACGAGCAGTACTTC
TRBV2	few	TRBJ1-5	NA	CASSERRARGQPQHF	TGTGCCAGCAGTGAACGCAGGGCAAGGGGTCAGCCCCAGCATTTT
TRBV10-3	NA	TRBJ2-1	TRBD1	CAISESRDRSYNEQFF	TGTGCCATCAGTGAGTCGAGGGACAGATCCTACAATGAGCAGTTCTTC
TRBV5-4	NA	TRBJ2-7	TRBD1	CASSLSGTVLYEQYF	TGTGCCAGCAGCTTATCCGGGACAGTCCTCTACGAGCAGTACTTC
TRBV19	NA	TRBJ1-6	NA	CASGEMDSPLHF	TGTGCCAGCGGAGAAATGGATTCACCCCTCCACTTT
TRBV11-1	NA	TRBJ2-5	TRBD2	CASRKHPSGSPQETQYF	TGTGCCAGTAGAAAGCATCCTAGCGGGAGTCCACAAGAGACCCAGTACTTC